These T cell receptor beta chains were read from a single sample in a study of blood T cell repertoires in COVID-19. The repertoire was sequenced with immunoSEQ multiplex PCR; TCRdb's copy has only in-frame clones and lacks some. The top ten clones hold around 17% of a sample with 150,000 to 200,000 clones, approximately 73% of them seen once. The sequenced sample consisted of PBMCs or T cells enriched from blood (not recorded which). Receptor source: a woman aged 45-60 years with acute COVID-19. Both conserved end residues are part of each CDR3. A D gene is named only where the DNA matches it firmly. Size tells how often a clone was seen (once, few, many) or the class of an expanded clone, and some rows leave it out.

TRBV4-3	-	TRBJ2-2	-	CASSQGRGLNTGELFF	TGCGCCAGCAGCCAAGGCCGGGGACTGAACACCGGGGAGCTGTTTTTT
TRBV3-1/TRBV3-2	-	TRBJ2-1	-	CASRRGFDEQFF	TGTGCCAGCAGACGGGGATTCGATGAGCAGTTCTTC
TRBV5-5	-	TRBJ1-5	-	CASSPRDGRQPQHF	TGTGCCAGCAGCCCCCGGGATGGTCGGCAGCCCCAGCATTTT
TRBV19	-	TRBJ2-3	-	CASSDRVSDTQYF	TGTGCCAGTAGCGACCGGGTCTCGGATACGCAGTATTTT
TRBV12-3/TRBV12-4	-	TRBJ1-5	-	CASRSFGQPQHF	TGTGCCAGCAGATCCTTCGGTCAGCCCCAGCATTTT
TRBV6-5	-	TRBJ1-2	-	CASSYFDNNPYGYTF	TGTGCCAGCAGTTATTTTGACAATAACCCCTATGGCTACACCTTC
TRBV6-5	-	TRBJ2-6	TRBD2	CATKRGKTGANVLTF	TGTGCCACCAAGCGGGGGAAAACTGGGGCCAACGTCCTGACTTTC
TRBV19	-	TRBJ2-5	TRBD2	CASSGLVGETQYF	TGTGCCAGTAGCGGACTAGTTGGGGAGACCCAGTACTTC
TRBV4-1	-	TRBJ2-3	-	CASSQGRNTDTQYF	TGCGCCAGCAGCCAGGGCAGAAACACAGATACGCAGTATTTT
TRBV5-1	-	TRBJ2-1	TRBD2	CASNHGTSGYNEQFF	TGCGCCAGCAACCACGGGACTAGCGGCTACAATGAGCAGTTCTTC
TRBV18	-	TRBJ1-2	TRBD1	CASSPTRTGDGYTF	TGTGCCAGCTCACCCACCCGGACAGGGGATGGCTACACCTTC
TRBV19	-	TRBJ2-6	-	CASSNRQYDSEANVLTF	TGTGCCAGTAGTAACCGACAGTATGACTCGGAGGCCAACGTCCTGACTTTC
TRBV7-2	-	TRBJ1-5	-	CASSYDSYQPQHF	TGTGCCAGCAGCTATGACAGTTATCAGCCCCAGCATTTT
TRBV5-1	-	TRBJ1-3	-	CASSSGEAGNTIYF	TGCGCCAGCAGCTCGGGAGAGGCTGGAAACACCATATATTTT
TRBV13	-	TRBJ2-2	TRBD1	CASSSPGTGGTGELFF	TGTGCCAGCAGCTCTCCCGGGACAGGGGGCACCGGGGAGCTGTTTTTT
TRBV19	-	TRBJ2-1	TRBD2	CASSSGTSGYNEQFF	TGTGCCAGTAGTAGTGGGACTAGCGGCTACAATGAGCAGTTCTTC
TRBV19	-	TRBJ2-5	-	CASRYQQDHQETQYF	TGTGCCAGTAGATATCAACAGGATCACCAAGAGACCCAGTACTTC
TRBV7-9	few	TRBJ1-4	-	CASTTGWSGEKLFF	TGTGCCAGCACCACAGGGTGGTCGGGTGAAAAACTGTTTTTT
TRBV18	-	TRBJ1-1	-	CASSPVGEAFF	TGTGCCAGCTCACCCGTCGGTGAAGCTTTCTTT
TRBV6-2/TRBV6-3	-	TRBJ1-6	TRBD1	CASSLRGPGQQNSPLHF	TGTGCCAGCAGCCTCCGGGGACCGGGACAGCAAAATTCACCCCTCCACTTT
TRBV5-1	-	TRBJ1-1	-	CASSFTLANTEAFF	TGCGCCAGCAGCTTTACCCTGGCGAACACTGAAGCTTTCTTT
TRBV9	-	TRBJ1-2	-	CASSPRGILNYGYTF	TGTGCCAGCAGCCCCCGGGGGATACTTAACTATGGCTACACCTTC
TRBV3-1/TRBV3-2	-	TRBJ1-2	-	CASSQVGLTSGYTF	TGTGCCAGCAGCCAAGTTGGGCTAACTAGTGGCTACACCTTC
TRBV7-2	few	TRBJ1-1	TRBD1	CASSLSTGRNTEAFF	TGTGCCAGCAGCTTGTCGACAGGGAGGAACACTGAAGCTTTCTTT
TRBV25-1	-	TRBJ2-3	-	CASSEVASSTDTQYF	TGTGCCAGCAGTGAAGTTGCTAGCAGCACAGATACGCAGTATTTT
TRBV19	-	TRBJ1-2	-	CATRTGDFDYGYTF	TGTGCCACTAGGACCGGGGATTTTGACTATGGCTACACCTTC
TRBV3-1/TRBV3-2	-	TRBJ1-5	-	CASSPSGGYQPQHF	TGTGCCAGCAGCCCATCTGGGGGCTATCAGCCCCAGCATTTT
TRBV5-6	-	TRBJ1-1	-	CASGPVNTEAFF	TGTGCCAGCGGCCCTGTGAACACTGAAGCTTTCTTT
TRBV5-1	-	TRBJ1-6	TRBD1	CASSFGQAFNLPLHF	TGCGCCAGCAGCTTTGGACAGGCCTTTAATTTACCCCTCCACTTT
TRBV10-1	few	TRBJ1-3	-	CASSAASSGNTIYF	TGCGCCAGCAGTGCCGCTAGCTCTGGAAACACCATATATTTT
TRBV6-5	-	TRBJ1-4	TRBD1	CASSYRPGGNEKLFF	TGTGCCAGCAGTTACCGGCCAGGGGGAAATGAAAAACTGTTTTTT
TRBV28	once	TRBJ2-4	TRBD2	CASSATSGGTNIQYF	TGTGCCAGCAGTGCGACTAGCGGGGGGACGAACATTCAGTACTTC
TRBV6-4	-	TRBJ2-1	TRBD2	CASSVSRAGGYNEQFF	TGTGCCAGCAGTGTGTCAAGAGCGGGGGGATACAATGAGCAGTTCTTC
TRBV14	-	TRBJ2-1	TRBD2	CASSLGTSGYNEQFF	TGTGCCAGCAGTCTCGGGACTAGCGGGTACAATGAGCAGTTCTTC
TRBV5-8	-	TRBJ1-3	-	CASGTSTGNSGNTIYF	TGTGCCAGCGGGACCTCGACAGGCAACTCTGGAAACACCATATATTTT